Detailed here is one T cell receptor (beta chain). The authors' processing: Researchers report that nucleated cell counts were estimated from reference gene primer amplification. The data were produced by immunoSEQ multiplex PCR, yet TCRdb's version contains in-frame clones alone and is incomplete. V and J calls and clone size follow that table, whereas D and trimming were derived from the DNA. The table records over 200,000 clones, 80% to 95% of them present only once. The data were obtained in a study of blood T cell repertoires in COVID-19. V lost 2 bases to trimming and J lost 2 bases, with 12 bases between them. The V gene's germline CDR1 is SGHTA and CDR2 FQGNSA. The CDR3 has 16 residues.

This chain connects TRBV7-2 to TRBJ2-2, with D tentatively TRBD2 (5 bases). The TCR originated in a man in his sixties with COVID-19, enrolled during active disease. Specimen: peripheral blood. In nucleotides, the CDR3 is TGTGCCAGCAGCTTAATGAGCGGCAAAAACACCGGGGAGCTGTTTTTT. Translated, it gives CASSLMSGKNTGELFF.